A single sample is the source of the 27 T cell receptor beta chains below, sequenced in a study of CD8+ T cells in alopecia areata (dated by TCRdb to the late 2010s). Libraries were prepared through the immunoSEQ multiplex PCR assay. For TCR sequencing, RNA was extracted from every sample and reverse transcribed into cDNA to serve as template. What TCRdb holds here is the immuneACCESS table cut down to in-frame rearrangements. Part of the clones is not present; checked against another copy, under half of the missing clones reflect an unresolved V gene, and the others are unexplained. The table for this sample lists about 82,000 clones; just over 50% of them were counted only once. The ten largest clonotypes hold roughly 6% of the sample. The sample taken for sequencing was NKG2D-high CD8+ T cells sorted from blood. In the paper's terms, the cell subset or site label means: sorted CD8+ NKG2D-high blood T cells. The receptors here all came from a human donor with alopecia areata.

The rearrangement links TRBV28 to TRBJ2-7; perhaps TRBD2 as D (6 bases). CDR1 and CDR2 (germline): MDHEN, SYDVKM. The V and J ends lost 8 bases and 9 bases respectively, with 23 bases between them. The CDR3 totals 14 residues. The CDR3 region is CASSNGSLASGQYF. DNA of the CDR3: TGTGCCAGCTCCAACGGGAGCCTCGCATCAGGGCAGTACTTC.

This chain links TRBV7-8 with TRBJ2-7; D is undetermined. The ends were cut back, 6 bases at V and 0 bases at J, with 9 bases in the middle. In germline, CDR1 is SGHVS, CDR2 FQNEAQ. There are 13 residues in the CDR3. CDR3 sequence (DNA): TGTGCCAGCAGGTCCGGGTCCTCCTACGAGCAGTACTTC. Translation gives CASRSGSSYEQYF.

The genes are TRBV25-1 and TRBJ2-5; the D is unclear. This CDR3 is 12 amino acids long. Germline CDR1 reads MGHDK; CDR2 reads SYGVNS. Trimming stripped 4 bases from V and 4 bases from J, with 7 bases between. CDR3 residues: CASSGFPETQYF. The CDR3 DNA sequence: TGTGCCAGCAGTGGATTCCCAGAGACCCAGTACTTC.

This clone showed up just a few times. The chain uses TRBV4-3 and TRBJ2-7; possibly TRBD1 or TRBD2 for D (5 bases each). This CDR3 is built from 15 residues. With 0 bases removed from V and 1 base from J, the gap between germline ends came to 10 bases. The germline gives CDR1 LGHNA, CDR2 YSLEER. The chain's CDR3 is CASSQDWDQSYEQYF. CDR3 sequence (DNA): TGCGCCAGCAGCCAAGATTGGGACCAGTCCTACGAGCAGTACTTC.

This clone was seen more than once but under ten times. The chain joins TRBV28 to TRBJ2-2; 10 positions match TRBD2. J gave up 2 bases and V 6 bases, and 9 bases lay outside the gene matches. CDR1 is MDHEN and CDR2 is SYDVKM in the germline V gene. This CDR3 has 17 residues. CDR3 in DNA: TGTGCCAGCAGCCCTGCCGGACTAGCGGAAAACACCGGGGAGCTGTTTTTT. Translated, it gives CASSPAGLAENTGELFF.

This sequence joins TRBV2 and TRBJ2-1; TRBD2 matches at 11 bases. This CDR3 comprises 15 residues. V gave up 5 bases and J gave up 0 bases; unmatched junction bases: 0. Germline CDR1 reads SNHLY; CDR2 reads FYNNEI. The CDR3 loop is CASSTSGSSYNEQFF. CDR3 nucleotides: TGTGCCAGCAGTACTAGCGGGAGCTCCTACAATGAGCAGTTCTTC.

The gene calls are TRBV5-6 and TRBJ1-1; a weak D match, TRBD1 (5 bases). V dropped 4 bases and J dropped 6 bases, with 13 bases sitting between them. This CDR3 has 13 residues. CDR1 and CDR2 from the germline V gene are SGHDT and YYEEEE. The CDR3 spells CASSLDSAAEAFF. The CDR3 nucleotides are TGTGCCAGCAGCCTCGACAGTGCCGCTGAAGCTTTCTTT. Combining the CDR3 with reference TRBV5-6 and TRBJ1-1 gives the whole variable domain DAGVTQSPTHLIKTRGQQVTLRCSPKSGHDTVSWYQQALGQGPQFIFQYYEEEERQRGNFPDRFSGHQFPNYSSELNVNALLLGDSALYLCASSLDSAAEAFFGQGTRLTVV.

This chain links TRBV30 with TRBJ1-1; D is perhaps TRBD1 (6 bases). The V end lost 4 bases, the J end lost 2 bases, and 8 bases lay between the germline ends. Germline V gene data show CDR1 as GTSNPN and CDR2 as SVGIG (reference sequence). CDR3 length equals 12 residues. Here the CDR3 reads CAWTRGNTEAFF. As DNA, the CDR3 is TGTGCCTGGACCAGGGGAAACACTGAAGCTTTCTTT.

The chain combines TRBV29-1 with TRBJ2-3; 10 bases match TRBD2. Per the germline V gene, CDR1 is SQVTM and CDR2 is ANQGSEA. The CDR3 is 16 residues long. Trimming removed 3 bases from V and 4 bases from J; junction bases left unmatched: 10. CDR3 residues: CSVDGAGGPEADTQYF. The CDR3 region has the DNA TGCAGCGTTGATGGAGCGGGGGGGCCGGAGGCAGATACGCAGTATTTT.

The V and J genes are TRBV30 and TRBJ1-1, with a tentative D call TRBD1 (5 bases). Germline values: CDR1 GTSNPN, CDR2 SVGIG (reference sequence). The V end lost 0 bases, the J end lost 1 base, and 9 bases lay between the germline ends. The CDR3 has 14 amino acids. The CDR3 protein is CAWSVPGSNTEAFF. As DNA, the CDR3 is TGTGCCTGGAGTGTACCAGGGTCGAACACTGAAGCTTTCTTT.

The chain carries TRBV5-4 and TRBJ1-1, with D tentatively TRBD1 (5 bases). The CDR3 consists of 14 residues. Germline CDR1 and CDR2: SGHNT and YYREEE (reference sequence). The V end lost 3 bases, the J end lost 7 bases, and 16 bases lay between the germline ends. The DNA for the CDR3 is TGTGCCAGCAGCTCTCCGGGCCGTGGGGGTGAAGCTTTCTTT. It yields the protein CASSSPGRGGEAFF. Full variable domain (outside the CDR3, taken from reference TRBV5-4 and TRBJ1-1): ETGVTQSPTHLIKTRGQQVTLRCSSQSGHNTVSWYQQALGQGPQFIFQYYREEENGRGNFPPRFSGLQFPNYSSELNVNALELDDSALYLCASSSPGRGGEAFFGQGTRLTVV.

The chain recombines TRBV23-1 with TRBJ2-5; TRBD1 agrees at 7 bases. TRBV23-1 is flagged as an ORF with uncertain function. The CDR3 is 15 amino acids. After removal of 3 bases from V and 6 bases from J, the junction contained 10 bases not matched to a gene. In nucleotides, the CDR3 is TGCGCCAGCAGTCACCCCCCCCGACAGGGAAAGACCCAGTACTTC. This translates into CASSHPPRQGKTQYF.

The CDR3 is CASSLVGTGNEQFF. CDR3 sequence (DNA): TGTGCCAGCAGCTTGGTTGGGACGGGGAATGAGCAGTTCTTC. The chain combines TRBV5-4 with TRBJ2-1; D possibly matches TRBD1 or TRBD2 (5 bases each). Trimming left V 0 bases short and J 7 bases short, with 11 bases between. The length of the CDR3 is 14 residues. The germline gives CDR1 SGHNT, CDR2 YYREEE (reference sequence).

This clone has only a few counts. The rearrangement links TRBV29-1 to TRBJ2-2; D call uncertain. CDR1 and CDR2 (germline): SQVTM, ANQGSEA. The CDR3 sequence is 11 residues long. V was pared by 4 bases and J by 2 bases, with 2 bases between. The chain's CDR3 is CSVGNTGELFF. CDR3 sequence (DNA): TGCAGCGTTGGAAACACCGGGGAGCTGTTTTTT.

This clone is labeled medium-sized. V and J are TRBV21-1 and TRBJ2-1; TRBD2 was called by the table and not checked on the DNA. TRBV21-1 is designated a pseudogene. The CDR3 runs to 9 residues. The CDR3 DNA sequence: TGTGCCAGCACTAGTGAGCAGTTCTTC. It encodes CASTSEQFF.

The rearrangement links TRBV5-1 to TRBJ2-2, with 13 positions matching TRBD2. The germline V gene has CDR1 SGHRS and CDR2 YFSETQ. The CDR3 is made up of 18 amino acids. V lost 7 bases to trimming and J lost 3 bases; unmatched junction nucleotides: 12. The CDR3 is CASSKTSGGLTYTGELFF. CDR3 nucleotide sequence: TGCGCCAGCTCCAAGACTAGCGGGGGGCTCACTTACACCGGGGAGCTGTTTTTT.

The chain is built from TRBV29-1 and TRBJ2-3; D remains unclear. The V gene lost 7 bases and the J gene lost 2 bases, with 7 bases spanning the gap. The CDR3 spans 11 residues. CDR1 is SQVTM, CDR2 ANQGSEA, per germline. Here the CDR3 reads CSGGNTDTQYF. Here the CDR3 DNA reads TGCAGCGGGGGTAACACAGATACGCAGTATTTT.

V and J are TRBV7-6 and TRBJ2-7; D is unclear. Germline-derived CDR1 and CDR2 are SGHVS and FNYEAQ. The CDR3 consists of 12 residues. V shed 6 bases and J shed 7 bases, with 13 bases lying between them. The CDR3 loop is CASSHTSREQYF. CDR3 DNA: TGTGCCAGCAGTCACACCTCTAGGGAGCAGTACTTC.

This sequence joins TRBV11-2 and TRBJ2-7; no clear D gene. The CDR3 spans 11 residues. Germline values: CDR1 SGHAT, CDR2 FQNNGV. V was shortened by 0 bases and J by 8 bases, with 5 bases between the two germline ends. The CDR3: CASSLDPQQYF. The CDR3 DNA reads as TGTGCCAGCAGCTTAGACCCCCAGCAGTACTTC.

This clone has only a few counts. CDR3 sequence (DNA): TGTGCCAGCAGCCCGGGGAGTCAGCCCCAGCATTTT. Encoded protein: CASSPGSQPQHF. The chain carries TRBV28 and TRBJ1-5; unclear D gene. The CDR3 is 12 amino acids. Trimming cost V 6 bases and J 6 bases, with 9 bases left between them. The germline V gene encodes CDR1 MDHEN and CDR2 SYDVKM.

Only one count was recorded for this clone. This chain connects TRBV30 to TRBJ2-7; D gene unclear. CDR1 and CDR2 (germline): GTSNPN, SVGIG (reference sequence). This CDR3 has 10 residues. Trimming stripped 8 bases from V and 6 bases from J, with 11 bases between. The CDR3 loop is CAAYESEQYF. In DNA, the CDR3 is TGTGCCGCCTACGAGTCCGAGCAGTACTTC.

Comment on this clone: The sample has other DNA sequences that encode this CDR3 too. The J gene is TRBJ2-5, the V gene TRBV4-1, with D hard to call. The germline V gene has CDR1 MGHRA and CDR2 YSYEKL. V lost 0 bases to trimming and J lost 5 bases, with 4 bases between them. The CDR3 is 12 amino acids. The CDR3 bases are TGCGCCAGCAGCCAAGATACCGAGACCCAGTACTTC. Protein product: CASSQDTETQYF.

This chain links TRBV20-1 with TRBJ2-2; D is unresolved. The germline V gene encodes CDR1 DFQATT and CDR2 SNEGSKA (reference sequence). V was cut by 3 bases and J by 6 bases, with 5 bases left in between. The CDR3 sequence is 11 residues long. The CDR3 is CSASRAGELFF. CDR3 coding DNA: TGCAGTGCTAGTAGAGCCGGGGAGCTGTTTTTT.

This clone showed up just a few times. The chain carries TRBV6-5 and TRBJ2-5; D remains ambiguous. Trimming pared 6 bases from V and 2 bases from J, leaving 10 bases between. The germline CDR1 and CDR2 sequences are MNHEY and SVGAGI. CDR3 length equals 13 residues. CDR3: CASRPQNQETQYF. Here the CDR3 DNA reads TGTGCCAGCAGACCCCAAAATCAAGAGACCCAGTACTTC.

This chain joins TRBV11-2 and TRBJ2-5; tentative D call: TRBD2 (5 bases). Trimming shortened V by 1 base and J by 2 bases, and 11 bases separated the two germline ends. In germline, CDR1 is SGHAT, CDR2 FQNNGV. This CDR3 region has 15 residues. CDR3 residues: CASSLGPADQETQYF. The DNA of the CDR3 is TGTGCCAGCAGCTTAGGTCCAGCGGATCAAGAGACCCAGTACTTC.

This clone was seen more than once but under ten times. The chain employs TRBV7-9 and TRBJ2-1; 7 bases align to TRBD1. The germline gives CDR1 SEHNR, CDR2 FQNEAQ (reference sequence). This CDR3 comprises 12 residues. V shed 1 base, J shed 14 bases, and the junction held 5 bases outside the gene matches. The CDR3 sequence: CASSLDGTAKFF. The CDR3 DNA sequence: TGTGCCAGCAGCTTAGATGGGACAGCTAAGTTCTTC.

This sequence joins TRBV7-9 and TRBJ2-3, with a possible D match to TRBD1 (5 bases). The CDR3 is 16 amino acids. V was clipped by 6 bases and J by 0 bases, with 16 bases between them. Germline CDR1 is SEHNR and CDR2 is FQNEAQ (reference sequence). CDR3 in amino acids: CASSRPTVTSTDTQYF. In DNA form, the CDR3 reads TGTGCCAGCAGTCGCCCGACAGTTACTAGCACAGATACGCAGTATTTT.